Sequencing of this T cell receptor beta chain was carried out in a study of Tregs in tolerant kidney transplant recipients. General study results and limits: The most relevant donor-specific Treg TCRbeta repertoire apparently came from expansion with activated donor B cells. Validation in larger populations is needed because few patients were studied.

The assay was immunoSEQ multiplex PCR, and TCRdb's table has in-frame clones only and misses some. The sample includes about 48,000 clones. Worth noting for this clone: The antigen is unknown.

This specimen was CD4+ T cells from blood, taken before the transplant. This receptor was obtained from a human donor who received a combined kidney and bone marrow transplant.

Partial CDR3 DNA: TGTGCCAGCAGCTTAACGTCTGCGGGAGGGCCAACAGATACG. It yields the protein CASSLTSAGGPTDT. Given in full, the CDR3 is CASSLTSAGGPTDTQYF. This chain uses TRBV7-3 with TRBJ2-3; TRBD2 aligns across 9 bases. The CDR3 end is not reached by the read, which stops 3 residues before it; the germline J gene fills it in. From germline, CDR1 is SGHTA and CDR2 FQGTGA. This CDR3 region has 17 residues. J was trimmed by 3 bases and V by 0 bases; bases with no gene match: 7.